This TCR beta chain appears in the sequencing data of a study of blood T cell repertoires in COVID-19. In the study's own analysis: Amplification of reference gene primers provided the estimated nucleated cell counts. Here immunoSEQ multiplex PCR was the method, and the copy in TCRdb shows in-frame clones only, minus some. V and J calls and clone size follow that table, whereas D and trimming were derived from the DNA. The data contain roughly 250,000 clones, around 90% of them seen just once; the ten biggest clones take up approximately 2%. Between the trimmed V and J ends, which lost 5 bases and 4 bases, there was a span of 9 bases. The CDR3 spans 13 residues. The V gene's germline CDR1 is SEHNR and CDR2 FQNEAQ (reference sequence).

The sample comprised PBMCs or T cells enriched from blood (not recorded which). The receptor comes from a woman between 18 and 29 years old who had recovered from COVID-19. The chain couples TRBV7-9 to TRBJ1-3, with D unresolved. Written as DNA, the CDR3 is TGTGCCAGCAGCCTCGGAGAAGGAAACACCATATATTTT. This encodes CASSLGEGNTIYF. Full variable domain (remainder filled in from reference TRBV7-9 and TRBJ1-3): DTGVSQNPRHKITKRGQNVTFRCDPISEHNRLYWYRQTLGQGPEFLTYFQNEAQLEKSRLLSDRFSAERPKGSFSTLEIQRTEQGDSAMYLCASSLGEGNTIYFGEGSWLTVV.